Here is one TCR beta chain with its context. The data derive from a study of blood T cell repertoires in COVID-19. Under the authors' procedure: The authors estimated nucleated cell counts from reference gene primer amplification. The assay was immunoSEQ multiplex PCR, and TCRdb's table has in-frame clones only and misses some. V and J calls and clone size are copied from that table; D and trimming were computed from the DNA. This sample has about 120,000 clones, with over 75% found just once. Germline V gene lookup returns CDR1 MNHEY and CDR2 SVGAGI. Trimming removed 6 bases from V and 7 bases from J; junction bases left unmatched: 10. The CDR3 is made up of 14 amino acids.

The chain uses TRBV6-5 and TRBJ1-2; 8 bases line up with TRBD1. This receptor was obtained from a man aged 55 to 70 with acute or convalescent COVID-19. Sequencing was carried out using peripheral blood. As DNA, the CDR3 is TGTGCCAGCAGCCACACAGGGGGTACTGGTGGCTACACCTTC. Encoded protein: CASSHTGGTGGYTF.